These 27 T cell receptor beta chains originate from one sample sequenced in a study of blood T cell repertoires in COVID-19. Assay used: immunoSEQ multiplex PCR; TCRdb lists only in-frame clones, some missing. Altogether approximately 350,000 clones are present, approximately 88% being singletons, with the ten largest covering around 1.2%. Sequencing was done on a sample of peripheral blood. These receptor sequences come from a man aged 35 to 55 with acute or convalescent COVID-19.

The chain carries TRBV7-9 and TRBJ2-2, with 11 bases identical to TRBD1. CDR1 is SEHNR and CDR2 is FQNEAQ in the germline V gene (reference sequence). This CDR3 has 15 amino acids. J lost 2 bases, V lost 7 bases, and 3 bases had no gene match. In nucleotides, the CDR3 is TGTGCCAGCATCGGACAGGGGGCTAACACCGGGGAGCTGTTTTTT. This translates into CASIGQGANTGELFF. The full variable domain, its missing parts supplied by reference TRBV7-9 and TRBJ2-2, is DTGVSQNPRHKITKRGQNVTFRCDPISEHNRLYWYRQTLGQGPEFLTYFQNEAQLEKSRLLSDRFSAERPKGSFSTLEIQRTEQGDSAMYLCASIGQGANTGELFFGEGSRLTVL.

The rearrangement joins TRBV5-4 to TRBJ1-1, with 8 positions matching TRBD1. Unmatched junction bases numbered 10, after V lost 7 bases and J lost 2 bases. This CDR3 contains 15 residues. Germline V gene lookup returns CDR1 SGHNT and CDR2 YYREEE (reference sequence). The CDR3 nucleotides read TGTGCCAGCCGACAGGGGTCGACCCAAAACACTGAAGCTTTCTTT. Its translation is CASRQGSTQNTEAFF.

V is TRBV6-6 and J is TRBJ2-7; 8 bases are a match to TRBD1. The J segment lost 0 bases and the V segment lost 5 bases, leaving 9 bases of the junction unmatched. Looked up from germline, CDR1 is MNHNY and CDR2 is SVGAGI (reference sequence). There are 16 residues in the CDR3. CDR3 residues: CASSRQGTGPSYEQYF. In DNA, the CDR3 is TGTGCCAGCAGTCGACAGGGGACAGGCCCCTCCTACGAGCAGTACTTC.

The J gene is TRBJ1-4, the V gene TRBV3-1 (or the pseudogene TRBV3-2); tentatively, D is TRBD1 (5 bases). The length of the CDR3 is 19 residues. V lost 3 bases, J lost 3 bases, and 23 bases lay in between. The germline V gene has CDR1 LGHDT and CDR2 YNNKEL (reference sequence). This chain's CDR3 is CASSQEPKGFGFANEKLFF. CDR3 nucleotide sequence: TGTGCCAGCAGCCAGGAACCGAAGGGGTTCGGGTTCGCTAATGAAAAACTGTTTTTT.

A single count supports this clone. The chain links TRBV7-9 to TRBJ1-6; TRBD1 aligns across 11 bases. V lost 4 bases to trimming and J lost 9 bases; unmatched junction nucleotides: 11. Germline V gene data show CDR1 as SEHNR and CDR2 as FQNEAQ (reference sequence). The length of the CDR3 is 17 residues. The chain's CDR3 is CASSSGGDRGFRSPLHF. The DNA for the CDR3 is TGTGCCAGCAGCTCCGGTGGGGACAGGGGGTTCCGTTCACCCCTCCACTTT. Full variable domain (rest looked up from reference TRBV7-9 and TRBJ1-6): DTGVSQNPRHKITKRGQNVTFRCDPISEHNRLYWYRQTLGQGPEFLTYFQNEAQLEKSRLLSDRFSAERPKGSFSTLEIQRTEQGDSAMYLCASSSGGDRGFRSPLHFGNGTRLTVT.

The chain combines TRBV5-4 with TRBJ1-2; D is possibly TRBD1 (5 bases). The CDR3 contains 14 residues. V was pared by 2 bases and J by 6 bases, with 14 bases between. Germline values: CDR1 SGHNT, CDR2 YYREEE (reference sequence). CDR3 loop: CASSFWGGGNGYTF. The DNA for the CDR3 is TGTGCCAGCAGCTTTTGGGGGGGTGGGAATGGCTACACCTTC.

This chain connects TRBV5-5 to TRBJ1-1; a possible D gene is TRBD1 (5 bases). CDR3 length: 15 amino acids. Germline lookup yields CDR1 SGHKS and CDR2 YYEKEE (reference sequence). Trimming left V 0 bases short and J 1 base short, with 10 bases between. Here the CDR3 reads CASSLVRQPNTEAFF. CDR3 DNA sequence: TGTGCCAGCAGCTTGGTCAGACAGCCGAACACTGAAGCTTTCTTT. The whole variable domain, remainder taken from reference TRBV5-5 and TRBJ1-1, is DAGVTQSPTHLIKTRGQQVTLRCSPISGHKSVSWYQQVLGQGPQFIFQYYEKEERGRGNFPDRFSARQFPNYSSELNVNALLLGDSALYLCASSLVRQPNTEAFFGQGTRLTVV.

The chain links TRBV5-1 to TRBJ2-5; no clear D. CDR3 length equals 14 residues. Germline CDR1 SGHRS, CDR2 YFSETQ. V was shortened by 5 bases and J by 2 bases, with 13 bases between the two germline ends. CDR3 sequence reads: CASRDTGGQETQYF. The CDR3 DNA follows: TGCGCCAGCAGAGACACTGGTGGGCAAGAGACCCAGTACTTC.

The chain couples TRBV28 to TRBJ1-3; D unclear. In germline, CDR1 is MDHEN, CDR2 SYDVKM. The V and J ends lost 7 bases and 2 bases respectively, with 18 bases between them. There are 16 residues in the CDR3. The CDR3: CASTPTGDSPGNTIYF. In DNA, the CDR3 is TGTGCCAGCACCCCCACCGGGGATAGCCCTGGAAACACCATATATTTT.

The V and J genes are TRBV19 and TRBJ2-1; D uncertain. V lost 2 bases, J lost 5 bases, and 7 bases lay in between. Germline lookup yields CDR1 LNHDA and CDR2 SQIVND (reference sequence). This CDR3 has 13 residues. In nucleotides, the CDR3 is TGTGCCAGTAGTATATCCCCCAACAATGAGCAGTTCTTC. Translation gives CASSISPNNEQFF.

The rearrangement joins TRBV28 to TRBJ2-1; 10 bases are shared with TRBD2. Germline trimming cut 4 bases from V and 5 bases from J; bases unmatched to any gene: 8. Germline V lookup: CDR1 MDHEN, CDR2 SYDVKM. The CDR3 consists of 16 residues. The CDR3 DNA follows: TGTGCCAGCAGTTCCCAACTAGCGGGGAGTGACAATGAGCAGTTCTTC. Its translation: CASSSQLAGSDNEQFF. The whole variable domain, remainder taken from reference TRBV28 and TRBJ2-1, is DVKVTQSSRYLVKRTGEKVFLECVQDMDHENMFWYRQDPGLGLRLIYFSYDVKMKEKGDIPEGYSVSREKKERFSLILESASTNQTSMYLCASSSQLAGSDNEQFFGPGTRLTVL.

The V gene is TRBV7-2, the J gene TRBJ2-3; 7 nucleotides match TRBD1. From germline, CDR1 is SGHTA and CDR2 FQGNSA. The V and J ends lost 4 bases and 0 bases, in that order; junction bases with no gene match: 7. This CDR3 is built from 16 residues. CDR3 protein: CASSSADRDSTDTQYF. CDR3 coding DNA: TGTGCCAGCAGCTCCGCCGACAGGGACAGCACAGATACGCAGTATTTT.

This clone was counted a single time. The chain links TRBV5-1 to TRBJ2-1, with 11 bases identical to TRBD1. This CDR3 is 15 amino acids long. The ends lost 4 bases at V and 7 bases at J; junction bases unmatched: 7. Germline V gene data show CDR1 as SGHRS and CDR2 as YFSETQ. The CDR3 DNA sequence: TGCGCCAGCAGCCGAAGCCGGGACAGGGGGAATGAGCAGTTCTTC. Encoded protein: CASSRSRDRGNEQFF.

This clone was seen a few times. V and J are TRBV11-2 and TRBJ1-4; 8 positions match TRBD1. V dropped 3 bases and J dropped 8; count of bases not matched to a gene: 5. CDR1 and CDR2 (germline): SGHAT, FQNNGV. The CDR3 totals 14 residues. The CDR3 protein is CASSLGTGQEKLFF. For the CDR3, the DNA is TGTGCCAGCAGCTTGGGGACAGGTCAAGAAAAACTGTTTTTT.

This chain uses TRBV5-1 with TRBJ1-1; a possible D gene is TRBD1 (5 bases). The CDR3 is 14 residues long. Deletions cut 4 bases from V and 6 bases from J, with 16 bases between. From germline, CDR1 is SGHRS and CDR2 YFSETQ. The CDR3 loop is CASSPREVTAEAFF. The CDR3 region has the DNA TGCGCCAGCAGCCCCCGGGAGGTGACAGCTGAAGCTTTCTTT.

This chain connects TRBV5-6 to TRBJ2-7; D unresolved. Germline assignment: CDR1 SGHDT and CDR2 YYEEEE. The germline V and J ends were trimmed by 4 bases and 3 bases, with 20 bases remaining between them. CDR3 length: 16 residues. CDR3 region: CASSPTSRKKRYEQYF. The CDR3 DNA reads TGTGCCAGCAGCCCCACGAGCCGTAAAAAGCGCTACGAGCAGTACTTC. The full variable domain, its missing parts supplied by reference TRBV5-6 and TRBJ2-7, is DAGVTQSPTHLIKTRGQQVTLRCSPKSGHDTVSWYQQALGQGPQFIFQYYEEEERQRGNFPDRFSGHQFPNYSSELNVNALLLGDSALYLCASSPTSRKKRYEQYFGPGTRLTVT.

V gene TRBV9 combines with J gene TRBJ2-7; the D is unclear. There are 14 residues in the CDR3. CDR1 is SGDLS and CDR2 is YYNGEE in the germline V gene. V shed 0 bases and J shed 0 bases, with 7 bases lying between them. This chain's CDR3 is CASSVDSDSYEQYF. The DNA of the CDR3 is TGTGCCAGCAGCGTAGATAGTGACTCCTACGAGCAGTACTTC. Drawing the rest from reference TRBV9 and TRBJ2-7, the complete variable domain is DSGVTQTPKHLITATGQRVTLRCSPRSGDLSVYWYQQSLDQGLQFLIQYYNGEERAKGNILERFSAQQFPDLHSELNLSSLELGDSALYFCASSVDSDSYEQYFGPGTRLTVT.

The chain combines TRBV5-4 with TRBJ1-1; a possible D gene is TRBD1 (6 bases). The CDR3 runs to 16 residues. Germline CDR1 reads SGHNT; CDR2 reads YYREEE (reference sequence). Trimming took 0 bases from V and 1 from J, leaving 13 bases between them. CDR3 coding DNA: TGTGCCAGCAGCTTGGGGACAGCAGACACGAACACTGAAGCTTTCTTT. Protein: CASSLGTADTNTEAFF.

The chain employs TRBV11-2 and TRBJ2-7; the D gene is possibly TRBD2 (6 bases). CDR3 length: 15 residues. With 1 base removed from V and 4 bases from J, the gap between germline ends came to 14 bases. Per the germline V gene, CDR1 is SGHAT and CDR2 is FQNNGV. The CDR3 sequence: CASSLVQGGRYEQYF. The CDR3 bases are TGTGCCAGCAGCTTAGTGCAGGGAGGACGTTACGAGCAGTACTTC.

This rearrangement joins TRBV13 to TRBJ1-2, with 7 bases aligning to TRBD1. CDR1 is PRHDT, CDR2 FYEKMQ, per germline (reference sequence). There are 14 residues in the CDR3. The V and J ends lost 1 base and 8 bases, in that order; junction bases with no gene match: 7. CDR3 sequence: CASSLEGASVGYTF. The CDR3 coding sequence is TGTGCCAGCAGCTTAGAGGGGGCGAGCGTGGGCTACACCTTC.

The sample holds a few counts of this clone. The chain is built from TRBV14 and TRBJ2-1, with 13 bases lining up with TRBD2. Germline lookup yields CDR1 SGHDN and CDR2 FVKESK. The trim removed 7 bases at V and 9 bases at J, leaving 6 bases unmatched. The CDR3 contains 14 residues. The CDR3 spells CASTPGLAGSEQFF. CDR3 DNA sequence: TGTGCCAGCACTCCGGGACTAGCGGGATCTGAGCAGTTCTTC.

The chain is built from TRBV7-3 and TRBJ2-1, with D possibly matching TRBD1 (5 bases). V was trimmed by 4 bases and J by 13 bases, leaving 17 bases between them. The CDR3 runs to 13 residues. Germline CDR1 and CDR2: SGHTA and FQGTGA. The CDR3: CASSSGADLPQFF. CDR3 DNA: TGTGCCAGCAGCTCTGGGGCAGATCTACCCCAGTTCTTC.

The chain couples TRBV10-3 to TRBJ2-1, with 10 bases identical to TRBD1. V gave up 7 bases and J gave up 4 bases; unmatched junction bases: 10. The CDR3 runs 16 residues. Germline values: CDR1 ENHRY, CDR2 SYGVKD. CDR3 in DNA: TGTGCCATCAAACTCCAGGACAGGGGGGGTTACAATGAGCAGTTCTTC. Its protein product is CAIKLQDRGGYNEQFF.

This chain joins TRBV18 and TRBJ1-6; TRBD1 agrees at 7 bases. This CDR3 contains 16 residues. The J segment lost 4 bases and the V segment lost 3 bases, leaving 6 bases of the junction unmatched. Germline V gene lookup returns CDR1 KGHSH and CDR2 LQKENI. The CDR3 is CASSPRDRRYNSPLHF. The CDR3 DNA reads TGTGCCAGCTCACCCCGGGACAGAAGATATAATTCACCCCTCCACTTT.

J is TRBJ2-7 and V is TRBV11-2; no clear D gene. V lost 1 base to trimming and J lost 7 bases, with 5 bases between them. Per the germline V gene, CDR1 is SGHAT and CDR2 is FQNNGV. This CDR3 contains 11 residues. Written as DNA, the CDR3 is TGTGCCAGCAGCTTAGCAGTGGAGCAGTACTTC. It specifies CASSLAVEQYF.

This clone was counted many times. The chain employs TRBV4-2 and TRBJ2-7; no clear D gene. This CDR3 comprises 15 residues. Trimming cost V 0 bases and J 1 base, with 10 bases left between them. Germline V gene sequence: CDR1 LGHNA, CDR2 YNFKEQ. Here the CDR3 DNA reads TGTGCCAGCAGCCAAGAATCGTACGGTTCCTACGAGCAGTACTTC. Amino acid sequence: CASSQESYGSYEQYF.

This clone was detected only once. This chain links TRBV7-8 with TRBJ2-1, with 12 nucleotides matching TRBD2. CDR1 is SGHVS, CDR2 FQNEAQ, per germline. J lost 9 bases, V lost 4 bases, and 13 bases had no gene match. CDR3 length: 17 amino acids. CDR3 amino acids: CASSSYLTSGRVSEQFF. DNA for the CDR3: TGTGCCAGCAGCTCATACCTGACTAGCGGGAGAGTCAGTGAGCAGTTCTTC.